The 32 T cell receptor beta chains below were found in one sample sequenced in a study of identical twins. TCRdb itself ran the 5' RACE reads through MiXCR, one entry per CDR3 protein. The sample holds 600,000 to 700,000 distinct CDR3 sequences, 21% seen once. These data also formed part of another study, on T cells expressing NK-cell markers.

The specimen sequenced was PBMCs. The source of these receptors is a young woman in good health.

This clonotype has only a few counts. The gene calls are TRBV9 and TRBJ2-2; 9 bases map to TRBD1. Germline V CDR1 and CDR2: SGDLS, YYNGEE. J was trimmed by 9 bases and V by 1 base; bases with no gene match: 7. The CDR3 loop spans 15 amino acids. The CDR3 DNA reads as TGTGCCAGCAGCGTATCCGGGACAGGGCTCCGGGAGCTGTTTTTT. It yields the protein CASSVSGTGLRELFF.

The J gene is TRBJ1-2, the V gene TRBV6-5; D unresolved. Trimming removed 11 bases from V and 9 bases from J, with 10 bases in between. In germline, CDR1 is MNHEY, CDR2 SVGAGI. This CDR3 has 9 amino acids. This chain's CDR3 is CAGEKSYTF. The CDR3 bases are TGTGCCGGGGAGAAAAGCTACACCTTC.

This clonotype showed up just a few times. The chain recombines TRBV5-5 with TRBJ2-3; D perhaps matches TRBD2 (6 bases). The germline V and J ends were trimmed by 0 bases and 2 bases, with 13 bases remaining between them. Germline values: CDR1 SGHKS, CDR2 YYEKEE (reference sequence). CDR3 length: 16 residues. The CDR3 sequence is CASSLASTSSTDTQYF. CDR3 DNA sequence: TGTGCCAGCAGCTTGGCCTCGACTAGTTCCACAGATACGCAGTATTTT.

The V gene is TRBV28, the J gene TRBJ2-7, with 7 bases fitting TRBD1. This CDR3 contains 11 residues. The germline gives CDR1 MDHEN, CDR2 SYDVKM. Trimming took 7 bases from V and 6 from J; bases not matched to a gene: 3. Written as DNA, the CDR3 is TGTGCCAGCACCCCAGGGGGCGAGCAGTACTTC. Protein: CASTPGGEQYF. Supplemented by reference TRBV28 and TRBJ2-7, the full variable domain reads DVKVTQSSRYLVKRTGEKVFLECVQDMDHENMFWYRQDPGLGLRLIYFSYDVKMKEKGDIPEGYSVSREKKERFSLILESASTNQTSMYLCASTPGGEQYFGPGTRLTVT.

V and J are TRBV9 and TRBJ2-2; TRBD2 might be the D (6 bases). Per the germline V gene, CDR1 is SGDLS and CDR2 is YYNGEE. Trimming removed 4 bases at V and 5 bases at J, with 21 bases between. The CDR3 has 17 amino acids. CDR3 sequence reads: CASSPQKGLLQTGELFF. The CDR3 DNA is TGTGCCAGCAGCCCTCAAAAGGGACTCCTCCAGACCGGGGAGCTGTTTTTT.

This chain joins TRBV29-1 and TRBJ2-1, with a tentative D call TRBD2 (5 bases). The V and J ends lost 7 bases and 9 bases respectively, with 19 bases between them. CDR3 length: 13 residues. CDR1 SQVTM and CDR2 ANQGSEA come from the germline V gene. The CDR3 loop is CSAGRNSDGEQFF. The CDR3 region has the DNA TGCAGCGCTGGGCGAAATAGCGATGGTGAGCAGTTCTTC.

The CDR3 bases are TGCAGCGTAGTCACTGGGGAGCAGTACTTC. Amino acid sequence: CSVVTGEQYF. This chain joins TRBV29-1 and TRBJ2-7; no firm D call. Between the trimmed V and J ends, which lost 6 bases and 7 bases, there was a span of 10 bases. This CDR3 has 10 residues. CDR1 SQVTM and CDR2 ANQGSEA come from the germline V gene.

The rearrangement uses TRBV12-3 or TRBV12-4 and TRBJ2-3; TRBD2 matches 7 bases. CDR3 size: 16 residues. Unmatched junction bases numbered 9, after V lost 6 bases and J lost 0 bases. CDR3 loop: CASRPQKRGSTDTQYF. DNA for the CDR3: TGTGCCAGCAGGCCACAAAAGCGGGGTAGCACAGATACGCAGTATTTT.

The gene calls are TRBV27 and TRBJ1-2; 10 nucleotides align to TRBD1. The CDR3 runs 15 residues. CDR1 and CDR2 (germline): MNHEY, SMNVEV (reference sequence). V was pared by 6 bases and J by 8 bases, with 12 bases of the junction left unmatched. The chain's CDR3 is CASRPIGTGVGGYTF. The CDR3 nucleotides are TGTGCCAGCAGACCAATCGGGACAGGGGTGGGCGGCTACACCTTC.

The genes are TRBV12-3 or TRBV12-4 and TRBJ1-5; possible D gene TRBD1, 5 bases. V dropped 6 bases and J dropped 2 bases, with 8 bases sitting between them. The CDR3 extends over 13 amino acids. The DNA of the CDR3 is TGTGCCAGCAGCAGGGTTGGCAATCAGCCCCAGCATTTT. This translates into CASSRVGNQPQHF.

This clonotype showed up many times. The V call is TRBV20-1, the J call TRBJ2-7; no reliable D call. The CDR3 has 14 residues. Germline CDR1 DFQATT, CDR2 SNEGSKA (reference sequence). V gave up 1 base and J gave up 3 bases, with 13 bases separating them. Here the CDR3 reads CSARGGPPVYEQYF. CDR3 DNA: TGCAGTGCTAGAGGTGGTCCCCCGGTCTACGAGCAGTACTTC.

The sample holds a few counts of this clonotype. The CDR3 is CATSDSTGGFTGELFF. CDR3 nucleotide sequence: TGTGCCACCAGTGATTCGACAGGGGGCTTCACCGGGGAGCTGTTTTTT. The rearrangement links TRBV24-1 to TRBJ2-2; 10 bases line up with TRBD1. The CDR3 runs to 16 residues. Germline trimming cut 2 bases from V and 4 bases from J; bases unmatched to any gene: 3. Per germline, CDR1 KGHDR and CDR2 SFDVKD.

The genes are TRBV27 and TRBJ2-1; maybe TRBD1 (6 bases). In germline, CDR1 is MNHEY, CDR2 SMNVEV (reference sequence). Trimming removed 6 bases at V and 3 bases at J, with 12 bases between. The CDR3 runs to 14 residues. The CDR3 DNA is TGTGCCAGCAGCACAGGGCGAGTCTACAATGAGCAGTTCTTC. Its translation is CASSTGRVYNEQFF.

DNA for the CDR3: TGTGCCAGCAGCCCTAGCGGGGGGGCCCCCTACAATGAGCAGTTCTTC. Translation: CASSPSGGAPYNEQFF. V gene TRBV7-3 combines with J gene TRBJ2-1; 12 nucleotides match TRBD2. J was trimmed by 2 bases and V by 5 bases; bases with no gene match: 4. This CDR3 spans 16 amino acids. Looked up from germline, CDR1 is SGHTA and CDR2 is FQGTGA. The full variable domain, with the rest looked up from reference TRBV7-3 and TRBJ2-1, is GAGVSQTPSNKVTEKGKYVELRCDPISGHTALYWYRQSLGQGPEFLIYFQGTGAADDSGLPNDRFFAVRPEGSVSTLKIQRTERGDSAVYLCASSPSGGAPYNEQFFGPGTRLTVL.

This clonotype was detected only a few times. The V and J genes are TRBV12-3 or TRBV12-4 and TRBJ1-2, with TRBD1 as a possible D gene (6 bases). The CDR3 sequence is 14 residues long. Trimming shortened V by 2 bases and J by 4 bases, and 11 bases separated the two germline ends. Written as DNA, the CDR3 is TGTGCCAGCAGTTTATCTGCGGGGGCCTATGGCTACACCTTC. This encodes CASSLSAGAYGYTF.

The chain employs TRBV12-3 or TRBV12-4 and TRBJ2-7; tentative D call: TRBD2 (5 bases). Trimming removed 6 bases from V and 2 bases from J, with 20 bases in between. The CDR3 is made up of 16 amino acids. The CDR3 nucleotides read TGTGCCAGCAGACAAACGACTGGCGGGCTCACCTACGAGCAGTACTTC. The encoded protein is CASRQTTGGLTYEQYF.

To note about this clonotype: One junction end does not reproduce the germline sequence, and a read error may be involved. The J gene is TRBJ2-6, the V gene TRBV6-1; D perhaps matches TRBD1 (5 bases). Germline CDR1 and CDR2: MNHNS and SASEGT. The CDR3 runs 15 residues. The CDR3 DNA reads TGTGCCAGCGGGCCTCAGAGCTCTGGGGCCAACGCCCTGACTTTC. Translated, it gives CASGPQSSGANALTF.

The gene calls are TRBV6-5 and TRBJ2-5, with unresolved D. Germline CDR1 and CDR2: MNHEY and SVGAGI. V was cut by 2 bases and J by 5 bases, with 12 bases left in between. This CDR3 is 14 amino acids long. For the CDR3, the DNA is TGTGCCAGCAGTTACGGGTTAGACCGGGAGACCCAGTACTTC. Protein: CASSYGLDRETQYF.

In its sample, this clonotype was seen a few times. CDR3 coding DNA: TGCAGTGCTGAAGACAGGCTAGCGCGAGAGCAGTACTTC. This encodes CSAEDRLAREQYF. The rearrangement links TRBV20-1 to TRBJ2-7, with D perhaps given as TRBD1 or TRBD2 (6 bases each). The germline CDR1 and CDR2 sequences are DFQATT and SNEGSKA (reference sequence). V lost 5 bases, J lost 7 bases, and 18 bases lay in between. The CDR3 is made up of 13 amino acids.

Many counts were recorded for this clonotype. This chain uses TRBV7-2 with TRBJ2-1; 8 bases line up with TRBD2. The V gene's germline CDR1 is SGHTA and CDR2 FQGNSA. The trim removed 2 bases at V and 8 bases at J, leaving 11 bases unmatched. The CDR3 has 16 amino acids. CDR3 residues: CASSLNVGLALDEQFF. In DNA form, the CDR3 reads TGTGCCAGCAGCTTAAATGTAGGACTAGCTTTGGATGAGCAGTTCTTC.

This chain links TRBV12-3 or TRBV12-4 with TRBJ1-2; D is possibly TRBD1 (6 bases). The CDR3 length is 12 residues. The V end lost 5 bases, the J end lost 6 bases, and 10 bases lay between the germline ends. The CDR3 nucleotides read TGTGCCAGCAGTATTAACAGGGATGGCTACACCTTC. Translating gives CASSINRDGYTF.

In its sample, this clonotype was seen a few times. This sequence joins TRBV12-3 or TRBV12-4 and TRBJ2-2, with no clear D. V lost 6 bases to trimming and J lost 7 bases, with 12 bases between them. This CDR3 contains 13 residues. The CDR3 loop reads CASSNTAHGELFF. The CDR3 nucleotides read TGTGCCAGCAGCAACACTGCCCACGGGGAGCTGTTTTTT.

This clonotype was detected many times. DNA for the CDR3: TGTGCCAGCAGCCGGGGACTAGCGGGGGGGGATACGCAGTATTTT. Translation: CASSRGLAGGDTQYF. V gene TRBV12-3 or TRBV12-4 combines with J gene TRBJ2-3, with 16 bases matching TRBD2. V trimming: 6 bases; J trimming: 6 bases; junction bases outside the gene matches: 3. The CDR3 contains 15 residues.

Written as DNA, the CDR3 is TGTGCCAGCAGTGAAACTAGCGGGAGGGCTTACGAGCAGTACTTC. Translated: CASSETSGRAYEQYF. The genes are TRBV2 and TRBJ2-7; 13 positions match TRBD2. V shed 2 bases and J 4 bases; nucleotides not matched to a gene: 2. Germline V gives CDR1 SNHLY, CDR2 FYNNEI. The CDR3 covers 15 residues.

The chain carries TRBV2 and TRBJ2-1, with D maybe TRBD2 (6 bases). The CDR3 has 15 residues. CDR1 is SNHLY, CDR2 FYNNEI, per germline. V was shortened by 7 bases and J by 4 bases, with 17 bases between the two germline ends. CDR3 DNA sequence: TGTGCCAGCAAACGGGAGAGCGACCCATACAATGAGCAGTTCTTC. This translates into CASKRESDPYNEQFF.

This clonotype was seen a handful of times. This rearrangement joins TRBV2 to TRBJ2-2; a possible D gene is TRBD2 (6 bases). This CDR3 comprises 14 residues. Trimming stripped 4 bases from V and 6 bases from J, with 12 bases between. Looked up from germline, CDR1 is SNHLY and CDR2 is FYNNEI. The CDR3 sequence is CASSGGLGSGELFF. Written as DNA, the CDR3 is TGTGCCAGCAGTGGGGGACTGGGATCCGGGGAGCTGTTTTTT.

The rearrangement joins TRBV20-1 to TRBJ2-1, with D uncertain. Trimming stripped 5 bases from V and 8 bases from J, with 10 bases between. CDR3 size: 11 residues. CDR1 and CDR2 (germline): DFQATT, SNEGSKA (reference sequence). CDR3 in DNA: TGCAGTGCTTTCTTGCGCGATGAGCAGTTCTTC. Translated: CSAFLRDEQFF.

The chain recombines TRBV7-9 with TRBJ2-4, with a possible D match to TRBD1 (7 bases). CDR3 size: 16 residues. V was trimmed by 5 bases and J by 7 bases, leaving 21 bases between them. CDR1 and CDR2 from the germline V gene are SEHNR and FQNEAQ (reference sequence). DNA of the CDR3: TGTGCCAGCAGCCCTAAAGGGGCGGGACAGATGAACATTCAGTACTTC. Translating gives CASSPKGAGQMNIQYF.

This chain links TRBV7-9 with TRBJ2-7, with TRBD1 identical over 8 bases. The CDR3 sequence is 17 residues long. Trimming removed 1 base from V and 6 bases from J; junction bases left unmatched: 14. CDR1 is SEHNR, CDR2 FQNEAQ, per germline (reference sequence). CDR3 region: CASSLGRRTGKGIEQYF. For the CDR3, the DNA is TGTGCCAGCAGCTTAGGCCGTCGGACAGGGAAGGGCATCGAGCAGTACTTC. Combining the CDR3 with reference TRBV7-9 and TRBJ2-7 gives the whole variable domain DTGVSQNPRHKITKRGQNVTFRCDPISEHNRLYWYRQTLGQGPEFLTYFQNEAQLEKSRLLSDRFSAERPKGSFSTLEIQRTEQGDSAMYLCASSLGRRTGKGIEQYFGPGTRLTVT.

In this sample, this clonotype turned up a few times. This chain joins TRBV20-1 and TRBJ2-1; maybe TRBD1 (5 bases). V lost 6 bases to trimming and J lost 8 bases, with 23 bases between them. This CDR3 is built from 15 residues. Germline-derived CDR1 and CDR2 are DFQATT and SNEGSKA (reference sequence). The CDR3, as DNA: TGCAGTGCCCCTGATGGGGCTAGTCCGGCCCATGAGCAGTTCTTC. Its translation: CSAPDGASPAHEQFF.

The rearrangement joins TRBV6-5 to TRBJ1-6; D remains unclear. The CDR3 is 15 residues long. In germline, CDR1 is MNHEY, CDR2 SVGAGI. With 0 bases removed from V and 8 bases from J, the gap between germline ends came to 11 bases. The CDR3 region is CASSYSVFRDSPLHF. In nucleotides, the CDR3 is TGTGCCAGCAGTTACTCCGTATTCCGTGATTCACCCCTCCACTTT.

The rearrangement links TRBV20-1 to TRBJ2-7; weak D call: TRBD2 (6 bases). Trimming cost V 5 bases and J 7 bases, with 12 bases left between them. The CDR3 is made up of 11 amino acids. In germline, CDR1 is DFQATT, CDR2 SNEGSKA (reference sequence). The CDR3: CSASAGFEQYF. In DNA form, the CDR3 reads TGCAGTGCTTCGGCGGGGTTTGAGCAGTACTTC.